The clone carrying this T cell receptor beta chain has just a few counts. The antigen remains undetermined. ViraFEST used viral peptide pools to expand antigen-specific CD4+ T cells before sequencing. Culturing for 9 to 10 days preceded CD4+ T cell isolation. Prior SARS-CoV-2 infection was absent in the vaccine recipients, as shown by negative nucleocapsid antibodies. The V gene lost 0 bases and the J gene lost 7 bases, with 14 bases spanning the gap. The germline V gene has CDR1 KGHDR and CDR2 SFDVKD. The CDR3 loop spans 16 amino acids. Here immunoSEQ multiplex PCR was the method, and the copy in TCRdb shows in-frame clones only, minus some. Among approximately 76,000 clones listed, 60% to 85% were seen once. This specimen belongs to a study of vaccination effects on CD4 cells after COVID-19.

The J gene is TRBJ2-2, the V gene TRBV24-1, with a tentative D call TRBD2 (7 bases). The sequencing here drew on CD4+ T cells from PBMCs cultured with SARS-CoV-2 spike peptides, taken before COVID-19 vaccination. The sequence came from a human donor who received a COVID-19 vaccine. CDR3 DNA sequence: TGTGCCACCAGTGATTTGGAGGGGGGGCGGAACGGGGAGCTGTTTTTT. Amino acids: CATSDLEGGRNGELFF.